Here is one TCR beta chain with its context. These data are taken from a study of blood T cells in healthy people across ages. A sample-barcoded 5' primer and a J-beta primer mix were used in a second PCR of roughly 7 to 11 cycles. Each CDR3 protein is one row after TCRdb ran MiXCR on the 5' RACE reads. The sample records about a million distinct CDR3 sequences, more than 30% being singletons. Germline V gives CDR1 SGHAT, CDR2 FQNNGV. V dropped 5 bases and J dropped 4; count of bases not matched to a gene: 5. The CDR3 runs 14 residues. Sequenced material: blood. The chain employs TRBV11-2 and TRBJ2-7; 10 bases align to TRBD2. The TCR was taken from a young man in good health. The CDR3 nucleotides are TGTGCCAGCAGCCCGAGCGGGAGGGCTTACGAGCAGTACTTC. As protein: CASSPSGRAYEQYF.